This T cell receptor (beta chain) was identified in a study of esophageal squamous cell carcinoma under preoperative chemotherapy. Ten or more counts support this clonotype. Its target is not known. Germline CDR1 is LGHNA and CDR2 is YNFKEQ. Trimming took off 0 bases at V and 3 bases at J, with 18 bases between the two ends. This CDR3 has 17 residues. Regarding the study as a whole: Clonal contraction, more than amplification, hit abundant clones after paclitaxel-nedaplatin. Peripheral T cells showed a significant TCR diversity increase after chemotherapy, unlike tumor-infiltrating lymphocytes. Peripheral T cells migrating into the tumor appeared to partly supply post-treatment tumor-infiltrating lymphocytes.

Each CDR3 protein is one row after TCRdb ran MiXCR on the PCR reads. The sample lists some 30,000 distinct CDR3 sequences; 52% were seen once. Time point here: after preoperative PTX-NDP chemotherapy. Patients received paclitaxel-nedaplatin as preoperative chemotherapy before surgery. The chain carries TRBV4-2 and TRBJ2-7; D perhaps matches TRBD2 (6 bases). The TCR sequence derives from a human donor with esophageal squamous cell carcinoma. The donor label of this sample is uncertain. This sample was taken from a patient given preoperative chemotherapy. The CDR3 reads CASSQDMGGGEFYEQYF. The CDR3 nucleotides read TGTGCCAGCAGCCAAGATATGGGGGGTGGGGAGTTCTACGAGCAGTACTTC.